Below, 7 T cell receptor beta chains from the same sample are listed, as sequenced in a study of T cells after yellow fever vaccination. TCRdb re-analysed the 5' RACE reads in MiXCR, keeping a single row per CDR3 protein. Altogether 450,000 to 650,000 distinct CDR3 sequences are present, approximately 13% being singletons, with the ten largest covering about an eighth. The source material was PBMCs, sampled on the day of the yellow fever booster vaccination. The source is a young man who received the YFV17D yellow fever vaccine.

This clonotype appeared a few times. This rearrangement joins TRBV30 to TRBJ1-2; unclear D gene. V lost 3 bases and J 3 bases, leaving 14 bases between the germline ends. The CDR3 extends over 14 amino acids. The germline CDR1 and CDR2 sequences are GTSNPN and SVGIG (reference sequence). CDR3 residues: CAWSLGSYDYGYTF. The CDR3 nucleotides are TGTGCCTGGAGCCTAGGGAGTTACGACTATGGCTACACCTTC.

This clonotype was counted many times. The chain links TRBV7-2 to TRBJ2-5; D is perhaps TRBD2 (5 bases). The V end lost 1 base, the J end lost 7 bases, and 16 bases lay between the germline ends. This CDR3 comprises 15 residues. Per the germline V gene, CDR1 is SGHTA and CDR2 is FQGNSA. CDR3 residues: CASSLDRSQAGTQYF. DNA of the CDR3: TGTGCCAGCAGCTTAGATCGGTCGCAGGCGGGGACCCAGTACTTC.

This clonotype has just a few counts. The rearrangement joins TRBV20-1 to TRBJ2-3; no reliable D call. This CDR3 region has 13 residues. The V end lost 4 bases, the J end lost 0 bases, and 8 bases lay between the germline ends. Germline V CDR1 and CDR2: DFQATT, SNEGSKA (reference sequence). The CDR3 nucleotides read TGCAGTGCTACGAGACCTAGCACAGATACGCAGTATTTT. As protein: CSATRPSTDTQYF.

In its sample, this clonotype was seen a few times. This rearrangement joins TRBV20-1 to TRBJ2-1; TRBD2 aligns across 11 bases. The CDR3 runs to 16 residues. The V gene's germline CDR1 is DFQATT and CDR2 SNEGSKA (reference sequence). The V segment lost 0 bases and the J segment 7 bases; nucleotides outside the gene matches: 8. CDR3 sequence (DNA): TGCAGTGCTAGAGACCAACTAGCGGGAGTATTAAATGAGCAGTTCTTC. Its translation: CSARDQLAGVLNEQFF.

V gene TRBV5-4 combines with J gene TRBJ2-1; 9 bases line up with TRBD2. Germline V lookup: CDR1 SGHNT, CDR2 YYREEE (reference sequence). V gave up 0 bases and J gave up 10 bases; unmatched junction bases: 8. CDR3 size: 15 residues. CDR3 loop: CASSLGGGRAREQFF. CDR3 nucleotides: TGTGCCAGCAGCTTGGGGGGCGGGAGGGCCCGGGAGCAGTTCTTC.

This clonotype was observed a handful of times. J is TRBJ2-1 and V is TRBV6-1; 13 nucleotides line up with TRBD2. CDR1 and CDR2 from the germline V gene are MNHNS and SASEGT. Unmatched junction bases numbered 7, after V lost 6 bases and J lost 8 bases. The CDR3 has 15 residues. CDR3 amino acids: CASRRLAGGIDEQFF. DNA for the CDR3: TGTGCCAGCAGAAGACTAGCGGGAGGCATTGATGAGCAGTTCTTC.

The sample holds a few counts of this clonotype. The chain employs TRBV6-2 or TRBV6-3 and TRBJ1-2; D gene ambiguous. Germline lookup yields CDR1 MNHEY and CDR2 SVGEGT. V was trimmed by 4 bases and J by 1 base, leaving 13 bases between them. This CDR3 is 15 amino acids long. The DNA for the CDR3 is TGTGCCAGCAGTTCCGATTGGCTGGTTAACTATGGCTACACCTTC. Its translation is CASSSDWLVNYGYTF.